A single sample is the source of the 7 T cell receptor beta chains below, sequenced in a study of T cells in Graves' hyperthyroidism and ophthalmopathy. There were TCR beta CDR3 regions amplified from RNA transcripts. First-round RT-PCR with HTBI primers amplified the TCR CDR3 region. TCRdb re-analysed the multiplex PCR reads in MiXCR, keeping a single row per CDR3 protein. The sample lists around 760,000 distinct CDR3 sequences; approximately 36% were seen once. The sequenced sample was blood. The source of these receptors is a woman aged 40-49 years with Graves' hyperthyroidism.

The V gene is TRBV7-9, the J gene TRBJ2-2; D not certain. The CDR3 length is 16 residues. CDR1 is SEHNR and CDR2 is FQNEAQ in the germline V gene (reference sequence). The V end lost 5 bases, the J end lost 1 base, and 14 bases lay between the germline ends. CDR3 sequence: CASSPFPPGNTGELFF. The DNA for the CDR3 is TGTGCCAGCAGCCCTTTTCCTCCAGGGAACACCGGGGAGCTGTTTTTT.

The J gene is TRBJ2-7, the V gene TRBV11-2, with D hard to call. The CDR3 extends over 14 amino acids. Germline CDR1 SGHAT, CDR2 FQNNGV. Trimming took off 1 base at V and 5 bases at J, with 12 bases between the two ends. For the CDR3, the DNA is TGTGCCAGCAGCTTAGGGCGGCGGCCCCACGAGCAGTACTTC. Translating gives CASSLGRRPHEQYF.

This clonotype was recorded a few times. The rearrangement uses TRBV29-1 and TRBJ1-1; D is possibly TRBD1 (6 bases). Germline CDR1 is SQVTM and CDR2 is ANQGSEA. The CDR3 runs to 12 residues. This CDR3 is CSVGGLNTEAFF. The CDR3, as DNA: TGCAGTGTAGGGGGGTTGAACACTGAAGCTTTCTTT.

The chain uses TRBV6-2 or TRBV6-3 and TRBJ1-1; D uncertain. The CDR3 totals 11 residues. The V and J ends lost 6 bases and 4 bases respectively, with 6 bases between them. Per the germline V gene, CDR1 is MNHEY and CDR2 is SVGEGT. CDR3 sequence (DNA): TGTGCCAGCAGGCCGATCACTGAAGCTTTCTTT. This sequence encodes CASRPITEAFF.

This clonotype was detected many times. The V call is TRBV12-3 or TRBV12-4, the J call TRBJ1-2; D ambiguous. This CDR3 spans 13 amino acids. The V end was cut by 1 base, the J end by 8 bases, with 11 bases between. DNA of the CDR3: TGTGCCAGCAGTTTAGGCGGAACGGGAGGCTACACCTTC. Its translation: CASSLGGTGGYTF.

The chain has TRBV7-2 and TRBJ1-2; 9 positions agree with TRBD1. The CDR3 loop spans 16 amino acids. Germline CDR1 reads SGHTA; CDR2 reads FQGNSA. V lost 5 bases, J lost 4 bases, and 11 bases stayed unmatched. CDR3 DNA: TGTGCCAGCAGCCCCGGATTACGGGACAGGGCCTATGGCTACACCTTC. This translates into CASSPGLRDRAYGYTF.

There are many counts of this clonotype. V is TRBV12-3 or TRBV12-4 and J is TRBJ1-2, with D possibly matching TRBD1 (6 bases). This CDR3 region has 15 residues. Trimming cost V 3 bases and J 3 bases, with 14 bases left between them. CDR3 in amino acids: CASSFDRPGDYGYTF. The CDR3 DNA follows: TGTGCCAGCAGTTTCGACAGGCCAGGGGACTATGGCTACACCTTC.